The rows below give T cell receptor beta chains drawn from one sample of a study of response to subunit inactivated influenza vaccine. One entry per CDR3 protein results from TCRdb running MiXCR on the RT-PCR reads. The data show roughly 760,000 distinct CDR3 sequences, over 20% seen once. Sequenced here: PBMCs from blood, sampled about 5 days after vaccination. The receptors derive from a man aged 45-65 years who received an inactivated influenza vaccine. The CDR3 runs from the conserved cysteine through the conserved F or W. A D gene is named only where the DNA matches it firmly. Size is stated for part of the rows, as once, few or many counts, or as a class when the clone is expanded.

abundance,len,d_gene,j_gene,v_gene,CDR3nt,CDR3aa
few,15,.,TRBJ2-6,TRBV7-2,TGTGCCAGCAGCTTACATCCTACAGGGGCCAACGTCCTGACTTTC,CASSLHPTGANVLTF
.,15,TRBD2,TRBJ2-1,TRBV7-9,TGTGCCAGCAGGGAGCGGGGGCGCTCCTACAATGAGCAGTTCTTC,CASRERGRSYNEQFF
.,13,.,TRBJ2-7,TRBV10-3,TGTGCCATCAGTGACCCGCGAGGTTACGAGCAGTACTTC,CAISDPRGYEQYF
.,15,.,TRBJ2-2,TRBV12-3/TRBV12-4,TGTGCCAGCAGCATTGCCAGGGGGGGCTCCGGGGAGCTGTTTTTT,CASSIARGGSGELFF
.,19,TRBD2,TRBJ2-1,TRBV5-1,TGCGCCAGCAGCCAAACCTTCGGGACTAGCGGGAGGGCCCTCAATGAGCAGTTCTTC,CASSQTFGTSGRALNEQFF
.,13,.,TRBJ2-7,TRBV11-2,TGTGCCAGCAGCTTAGCCCCAGAGTACGAGCAGTACTTC,CASSLAPEYEQYF
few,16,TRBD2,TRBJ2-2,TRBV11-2,TGTGCCAGCAGCTCCCTCTCGGGGGGGCGCGGCGGGGAGCTGTTTTTT,CASSSLSGGRGGELFF
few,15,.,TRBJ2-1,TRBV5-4,TGTGCCAGCAGCCGGACCCCAGGACAAAACAATGAGCAGTTCTTC,CASSRTPGQNNEQFF
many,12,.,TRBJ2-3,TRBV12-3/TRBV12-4,TGTGCCACCGGAAAGGGCACAGATACGCAGTATTTT,CATGKGTDTQYF
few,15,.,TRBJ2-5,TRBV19,TGTGCCAGTAGCAAAGGGGCGTCCTACCAAGAGACCCAGTACTTC,CASSKGASYQETQYF
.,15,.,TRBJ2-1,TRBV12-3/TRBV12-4,TGTGCCAGCAGTTTTTACGCTCCTGCCTACAATGAGCAGTTCTTC,CASSFYAPAYNEQFF
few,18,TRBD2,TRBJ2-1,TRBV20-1,TGCAGTGCTAGAGACTCCCGTACCGGGACTAGCGGGAGTAATGAGCAGTTCTTC,CSARDSRTGTSGSNEQFF
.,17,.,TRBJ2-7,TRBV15,TGTGCCACCAGCAGAGAACTCAAAATGACATGGCCTTACGAGCAGTACTTC,CATSRELKMTWPYEQYF
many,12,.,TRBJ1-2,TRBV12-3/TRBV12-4,TGTGCCAGCAGTTTCAGCAGTTATGGCTACACCTTC,CASSFSSYGYTF
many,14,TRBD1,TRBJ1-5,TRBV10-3,TGTGCCATCAGTTTGGACAGGGCTAATCAGCCCCAGCATTTT,CAISLDRANQPQHF
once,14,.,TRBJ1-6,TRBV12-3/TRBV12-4,TGTGCCAGCAGTCTGACCTGGTCGAGGTCACCCATCCACTTT,CASSLTWSRSPIHF
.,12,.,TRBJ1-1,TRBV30,TGTGCCTGGAGTCCCGGAGGGACTGAAGCTTTCTTT,CAWSPGGTEAFF
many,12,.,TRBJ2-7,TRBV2,TGTGCCAGCAGCGATAGGGGTTACGAGCAGTACTTC,CASSDRGYEQYF
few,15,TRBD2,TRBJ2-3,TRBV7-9,TGTGCCAGCAGCTTAATTGGAGCGGGGACAGATACGCAGTATTTT,CASSLIGAGTDTQYF
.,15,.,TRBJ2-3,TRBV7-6,TGTGCCAGCAGCACGGGCGGGGGCCGCACAGATACGCAGTATTTT,CASSTGGGRTDTQYF
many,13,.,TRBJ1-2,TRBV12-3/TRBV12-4,TGTGCCAGCAGAGAGGCAGGGGTCTATGGCTACACCTTC,CASREAGVYGYTF
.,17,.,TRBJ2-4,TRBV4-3,TGCGCCAGCAGCCAAGAAACAGGGGAGGCAGCCAAAAACATTCAGTACTTC,CASSQETGEAAKNIQYF